This T cell receptor (beta chain) was sequenced in a study of chronic HIV infection and antiretroviral therapy. The germline V gene encodes CDR1 SGHAT and CDR2 FQNNGV. CDR3 length: 14 amino acids. The V end lost 0 bases, the J end lost 4 bases, and 9 bases lay between the germline ends. TCRdb reprocessed the 5' RACE reads with MiXCR, giving one entry per CDR3 protein. The sample yields tens of thousands of distinct CDR3 sequences, about 7.4% seen once. This clonotype was counted ten times or more. This rearrangement joins TRBV11-2 to TRBJ2-5; D may be TRBD1 or TRBD2 (6 bases each). Material: peripheral blood. This TCR derives from an adult who had HIV and had not received antiretroviral therapy, or was an uninfected healthy control (not recorded which). The DNA of the CDR3 is TGTGCCAGCAGCTTAGAAGGGGGGCGAGAGACCCAGTACTTC. Encoded protein: CASSLEGGRETQYF.